These T cell receptor beta chains were read from a single sample in a study of T-cell reconstitution after alpha-beta-depleted transplantation in children. Each CDR3 protein is one row after TCRdb ran MiXCR on the PCR reads. The repertoire holds about 120,000 distinct CDR3 sequences, with under 13% as singletons. Sequencing was performed on PBMCs, taken before TCRalphabeta/CD19-depleted stem cell transplant. The receptor source for this set is a boy younger than 10 with acute lymphoblastic leukemia, due to receive a stem cell transplant. Both conserved end residues are part of each CDR3. A D gene is named only where the DNA matches it firmly. The size field is filled for only some rows; it gives once, few, many or a size class.

CDR3 DNA: TGTGCCAGTAGTATCCCCGGGACGGCGGGAGAGACCCAGTACTTC; CDR3 protein: CASSIPGTAGETQYF; CDR3 length: 15; D gene: -; J gene: TRBJ2-5; clone size: -; V gene: TRBV19
CDR3 DNA: TGTGCCAGCAGTTTAGGAGCCCTCCTTTTGGACAGAAAAAGAGAGGACACTGAAGCTTTCTTT; CDR3 protein: CASSLGALLLDRKREDTEAFF; CDR3 length: 21; D gene: -; J gene: TRBJ1-1; clone size: few; V gene: TRBV28
CDR3 DNA: TGTGCCAGCAGCTTCCGCTCCCGGGGGACAAGATCCTACGAGCAGTACTTC; CDR3 protein: CASSFRSRGTRSYEQYF; CDR3 length: 17; D gene: -; J gene: TRBJ2-7; clone size: few; V gene: TRBV7-8
CDR3 DNA: TGCAGTGCTAGAGGGCAGGGGGCCGGAGGGAACTATGGCTACACCTTC; CDR3 protein: CSARGQGAGGNYGYTF; CDR3 length: 16; D gene: TRBD1; J gene: TRBJ1-2; clone size: -; V gene: TRBV20-1
CDR3 DNA: TGCGCCAGCAGCTTGGAGGTCGGACTTCCCACCTACGAGCAGTACTTC; CDR3 protein: CASSLEVGLPTYEQYF; CDR3 length: 16; D gene: -; J gene: TRBJ2-7; clone size: -; V gene: TRBV5-1
CDR3 DNA: TGTGCCAGCAGCTTGGTTGGGGGAGAGGGGCAAGAGACCCAGTACTTC; CDR3 protein: CASSLVGGEGQETQYF; CDR3 length: 16; D gene: -; J gene: TRBJ2-5; clone size: many; V gene: TRBV5-6
CDR3 DNA: TGTGCCAGCAGTGAAACGGGAATACTCTCCTACGAGCAGTACTTC; CDR3 protein: CASSETGILSYEQYF; CDR3 length: 15; D gene: -; J gene: TRBJ2-7; clone size: many; V gene: TRBV6-1
CDR3 DNA: TGCAGTGCTAGTGATCCTGCTCCTAGCGCCAACTCCTACAATGAGCAGTTCTTC; CDR3 protein: CSASDPAPSANSYNEQFF; CDR3 length: 18; D gene: -; J gene: TRBJ2-1; clone size: few; V gene: TRBV20-1
CDR3 DNA: TGTGCCTGGAGGCAGTCCTACGAGCAGTACTTC; CDR3 protein: CAWRQSYEQYF; CDR3 length: 11; D gene: -; J gene: TRBJ2-7; clone size: -; V gene: TRBV30
CDR3 DNA: TGTGCCAGCAGCTCCGGGACTAGAAAGGCCTACGAGCAGTACTTC; CDR3 protein: CASSSGTRKAYEQYF; CDR3 length: 15; D gene: TRBD2; J gene: TRBJ2-7; clone size: -; V gene: TRBV11-2
CDR3 DNA: TGTGCCAGTAGTCAAATCGGAGGACTAGCGATCTACGAGCAGTACTTC; CDR3 protein: CASSQIGGLAIYEQYF; CDR3 length: 16; D gene: TRBD2; J gene: TRBJ2-7; clone size: many; V gene: TRBV19
CDR3 DNA: TGCGCCAGCTCCTTTGATACAGGGGACGGTGAAGCTTTCTTT; CDR3 protein: CASSFDTGDGEAFF; CDR3 length: 14; D gene: TRBD1; J gene: TRBJ1-1; clone size: many; V gene: TRBV5-1
CDR3 DNA: TGTGCCAGCAGACCCCCCGGACATCGACAAGAGACCCAGTACTTC; CDR3 protein: CASRPPGHRQETQYF; CDR3 length: 15; D gene: -; J gene: TRBJ2-5; clone size: -; V gene: TRBV28
CDR3 DNA: TGTGCCAGTAGTACCCGGATCTCGAACACCGGGGAGCTGTTTTTT; CDR3 protein: CASSTRISNTGELFF; CDR3 length: 15; D gene: -; J gene: TRBJ2-2; clone size: once; V gene: TRBV19
CDR3 DNA: TGCGCCAGCAGCTATTCCAGGGCGGAGATCACAGATACGCAGTATTTT; CDR3 protein: CASSYSRAEITDTQYF; CDR3 length: 16; D gene: -; J gene: TRBJ2-3; clone size: medium-sized; V gene: TRBV5-1
CDR3 DNA: TGTGCCAGCAGCTTAGACAGGGGGCCGTACATCAACACCGGGGAGCTGTTTTTT; CDR3 protein: CASSLDRGPYINTGELFF; CDR3 length: 18; D gene: TRBD1; J gene: TRBJ2-2; clone size: many; V gene: TRBV7-9
CDR3 DNA: TGTGCCAGCAGTTACTCGAGGACTAACAATGAGCAGTTCTTC; CDR3 protein: CASSYSRTNNEQFF; CDR3 length: 14; D gene: -; J gene: TRBJ2-1; clone size: few; V gene: TRBV6-5
CDR3 DNA: TGTGCCAGCAGTACGGGACTAGCGGGAGGGAATGAGCAGTTCTTC; CDR3 protein: CASSTGLAGGNEQFF; CDR3 length: 15; D gene: TRBD2; J gene: TRBJ2-1; clone size: few; V gene: TRBV12-3/TRBV12-4
CDR3 DNA: TGCGCCAGCAGTCTGACAGGTTCTGGGAACACTGAAGCTTTCTTT; CDR3 protein: CASSLTGSGNTEAFF; CDR3 length: 15; D gene: -; J gene: TRBJ1-1; clone size: many; V gene: TRBV5-1
CDR3 DNA: TGCGCCAGCACTATCGCCTCCACCTACAATGAGCAGTTCTTC; CDR3 protein: CASTIASTYNEQFF; CDR3 length: 14; D gene: -; J gene: TRBJ2-1; clone size: few; V gene: TRBV5-1
CDR3 DNA: TGTGCCAGCAGTCCATTAGGGGGATACAATGAGCAGTTCTTC; CDR3 protein: CASSPLGGYNEQFF; CDR3 length: 14; D gene: -; J gene: TRBJ2-1; clone size: few; V gene: TRBV2
CDR3 DNA: TGTGCCAGCAGTCCAGTGCCTAGCTACAATGAGCAGTTCTTC; CDR3 protein: CASSPVPSYNEQFF; CDR3 length: 14; D gene: -; J gene: TRBJ2-1; clone size: -; V gene: TRBV28
CDR3 DNA: TGCGCCAGCAGCTCATACCTGAGCACAGATACGCAGTATTTT; CDR3 protein: CASSSYLSTDTQYF; CDR3 length: 14; D gene: -; J gene: TRBJ2-3; clone size: many; V gene: TRBV5-1
CDR3 DNA: TGCAGTGCTAAGAGGGAGGGCCGCACAGATACGCAGTATTTT; CDR3 protein: CSAKREGRTDTQYF; CDR3 length: 14; D gene: TRBD2; J gene: TRBJ2-3; clone size: -; V gene: TRBV20-1
CDR3 DNA: TGCAGTGCTAACCCCATTAGGGACAGCTCCTACAATGAGCAGTTCTTC; CDR3 protein: CSANPIRDSSYNEQFF; CDR3 length: 16; D gene: TRBD1; J gene: TRBJ2-1; clone size: many; V gene: TRBV20-1
CDR3 DNA: TGCGCCAGCACCAGGGGGGATAGCCGGGACAGGGTCTACAATGAGCAGTTCTTC; CDR3 protein: CASTRGDSRDRVYNEQFF; CDR3 length: 18; D gene: TRBD1; J gene: TRBJ2-1; clone size: few; V gene: TRBV5-1
CDR3 DNA: TGTGCCAGCACCGACCCGGGGGCTGGGGCCAACGTCCTGACTTTC; CDR3 protein: CASTDPGAGANVLTF; CDR3 length: 15; D gene: -; J gene: TRBJ2-6; clone size: many; V gene: TRBV12-3/TRBV12-4